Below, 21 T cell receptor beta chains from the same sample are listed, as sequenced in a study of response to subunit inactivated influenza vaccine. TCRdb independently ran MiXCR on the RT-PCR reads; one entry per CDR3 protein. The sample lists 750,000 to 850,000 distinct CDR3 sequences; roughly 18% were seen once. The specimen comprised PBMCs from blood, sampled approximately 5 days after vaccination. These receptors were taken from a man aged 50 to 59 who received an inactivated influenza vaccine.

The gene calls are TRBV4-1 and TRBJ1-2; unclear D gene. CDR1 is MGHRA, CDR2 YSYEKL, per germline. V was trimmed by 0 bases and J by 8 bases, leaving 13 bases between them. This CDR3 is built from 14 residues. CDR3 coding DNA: TGCGCCAGCAGCCAAGATCTGGGGATACAAGGCTACACCTTC. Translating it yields CASSQDLGIQGYTF.

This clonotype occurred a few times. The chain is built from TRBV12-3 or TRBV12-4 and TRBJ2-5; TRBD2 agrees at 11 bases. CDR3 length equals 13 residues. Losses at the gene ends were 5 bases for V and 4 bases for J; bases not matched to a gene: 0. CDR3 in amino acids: CASSGLAGETQYF. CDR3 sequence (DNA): TGTGCCAGCAGTGGACTAGCGGGAGAGACCCAGTACTTC.

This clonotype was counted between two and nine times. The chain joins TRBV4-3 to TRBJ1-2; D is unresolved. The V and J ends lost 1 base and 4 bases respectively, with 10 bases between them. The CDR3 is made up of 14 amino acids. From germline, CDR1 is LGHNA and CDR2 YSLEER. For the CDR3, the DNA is TGCGCCAGCAGCCAAGTCGCAGGCCCCTATGGCTACACCTTC. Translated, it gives CASSQVAGPYGYTF.

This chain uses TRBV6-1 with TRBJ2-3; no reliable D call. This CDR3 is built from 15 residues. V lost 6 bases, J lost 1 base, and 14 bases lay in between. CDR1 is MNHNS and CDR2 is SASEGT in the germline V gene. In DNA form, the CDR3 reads TGTGCCAGCAGCCCTTCTTTGGACGGCACAGATACGCAGTATTTT. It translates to CASSPSLDGTDTQYF.

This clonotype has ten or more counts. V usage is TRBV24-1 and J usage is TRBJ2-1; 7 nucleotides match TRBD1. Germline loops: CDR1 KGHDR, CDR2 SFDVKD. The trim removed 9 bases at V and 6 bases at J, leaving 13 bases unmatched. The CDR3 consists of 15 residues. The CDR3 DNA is TGTGCCACCGGATACCCGGGACAGAGCTTCAATGAGCAGTTCTTC. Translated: CATGYPGQSFNEQFF.

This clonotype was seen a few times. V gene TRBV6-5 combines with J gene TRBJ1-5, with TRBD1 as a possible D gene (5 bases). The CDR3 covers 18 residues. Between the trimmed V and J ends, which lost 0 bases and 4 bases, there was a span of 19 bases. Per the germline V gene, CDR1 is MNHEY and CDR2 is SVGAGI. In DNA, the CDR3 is TGTGCCAGCAGTTACTCGTGGCAGGGAGGGACTTTGAATCAGCCCCAGCATTTT. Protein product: CASSYSWQGGTLNQPQHF.

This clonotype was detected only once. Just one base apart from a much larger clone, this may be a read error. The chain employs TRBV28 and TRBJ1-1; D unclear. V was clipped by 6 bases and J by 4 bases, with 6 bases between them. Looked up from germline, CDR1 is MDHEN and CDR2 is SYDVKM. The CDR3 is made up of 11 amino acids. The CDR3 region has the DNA TGTGCCAGCAGGAGGATCACTGAAGCTTTCTTT. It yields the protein CASRRITEAFF.

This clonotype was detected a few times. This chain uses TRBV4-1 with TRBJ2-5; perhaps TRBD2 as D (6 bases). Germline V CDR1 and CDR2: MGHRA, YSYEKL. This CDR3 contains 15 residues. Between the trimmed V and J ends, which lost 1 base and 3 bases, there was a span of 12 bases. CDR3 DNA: TGCGCCAGCAGCCAAGGAGCGGGTCGGGAAGAGACCCAGTACTTC. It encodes CASSQGAGREETQYF.

The CDR3 nucleotides are TGTGCCATCAGTGACGGGACAGGGAATTCACCCCTCCACTTT. Translation gives CAISDGTGNSPLHF. The chain links TRBV10-3 to TRBJ1-6; 9 positions agree with TRBD1. The CDR3 runs 14 residues. Germline V gene data show CDR1 as ENHRY and CDR2 as SYGVKD. Unmatched junction bases numbered 1, after V lost 3 bases and J lost 7 bases.

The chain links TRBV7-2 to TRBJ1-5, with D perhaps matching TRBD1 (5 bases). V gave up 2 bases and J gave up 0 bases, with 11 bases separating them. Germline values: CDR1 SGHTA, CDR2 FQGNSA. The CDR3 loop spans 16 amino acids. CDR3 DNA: TGTGCCAGCAGCTTAAGGGGTTCGGATAGCAATCAGCCCCAGCATTTT. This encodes CASSLRGSDSNQPQHF. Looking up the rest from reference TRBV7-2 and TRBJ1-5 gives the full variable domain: GAGVSQSPSNKVTEKGKDVELRCDPISGHTALYWYRQSLGQGLEFLIYFQGNSAPDKSGLPSDRFSAERTGGSVSTLTIQRTQQEDSAVYLCASSLRGSDSNQPQHFGDGTRLSIL.

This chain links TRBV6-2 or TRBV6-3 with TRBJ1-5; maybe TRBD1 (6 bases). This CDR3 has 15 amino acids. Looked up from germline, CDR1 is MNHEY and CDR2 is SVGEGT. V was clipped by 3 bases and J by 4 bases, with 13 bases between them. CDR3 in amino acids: CASSYFRGGNQPQHF. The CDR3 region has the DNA TGTGCCAGCAGTTATTTCAGGGGAGGAAATCAGCCCCAGCATTTT.

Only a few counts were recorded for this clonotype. In DNA, the CDR3 is TGCGCCAGCAGCCAAGCACGGGTTAACTATGGCTACACCTTC. Its protein is CASSQARVNYGYTF. V usage is TRBV4-3 and J usage is TRBJ1-2; D is unclear. Germline CDR1 LGHNA, CDR2 YSLEER. Trimming took off 1 base at V and 1 base at J, with 7 bases between the two ends. The CDR3 runs to 14 residues.

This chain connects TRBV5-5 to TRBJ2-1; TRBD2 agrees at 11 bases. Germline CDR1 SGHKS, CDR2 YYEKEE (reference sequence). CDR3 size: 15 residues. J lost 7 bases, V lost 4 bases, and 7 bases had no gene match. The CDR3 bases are TGTGCCAGCAGCAAACTAGCGGGAGTAGATAATGAGCAGTTCTTC. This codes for CASSKLAGVDNEQFF.

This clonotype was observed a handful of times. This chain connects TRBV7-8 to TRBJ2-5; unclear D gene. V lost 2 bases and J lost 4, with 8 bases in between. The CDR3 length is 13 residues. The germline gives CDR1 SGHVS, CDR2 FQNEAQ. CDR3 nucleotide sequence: TGTGCCAGCAGCTTATTTTTGCGAGAGACCCAGTACTTC. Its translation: CASSLFLRETQYF.

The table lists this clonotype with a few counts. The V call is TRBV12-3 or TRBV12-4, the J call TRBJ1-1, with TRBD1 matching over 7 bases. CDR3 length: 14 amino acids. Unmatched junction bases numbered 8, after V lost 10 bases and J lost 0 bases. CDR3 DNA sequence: TGTGCCACCCTAGTGGGACAGCTGAACACTGAAGCTTTCTTT. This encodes CATLVGQLNTEAFF.

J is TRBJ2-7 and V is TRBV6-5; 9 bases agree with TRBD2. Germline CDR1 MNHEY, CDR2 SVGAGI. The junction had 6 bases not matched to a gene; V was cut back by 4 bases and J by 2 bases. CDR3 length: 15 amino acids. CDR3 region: CASSSGSGGTYEQYF. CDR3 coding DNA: TGTGCCAGCAGTTCCGGTAGCGGGGGCACCTACGAGCAGTACTTC.

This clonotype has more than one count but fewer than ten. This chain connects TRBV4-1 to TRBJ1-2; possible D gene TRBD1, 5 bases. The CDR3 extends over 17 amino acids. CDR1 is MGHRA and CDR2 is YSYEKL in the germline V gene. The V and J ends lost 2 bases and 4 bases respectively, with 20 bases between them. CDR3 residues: CASSQPLQGANGYGYTF. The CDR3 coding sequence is TGCGCCAGCAGCCAACCACTACAAGGGGCGAATGGCTATGGCTACACCTTC.

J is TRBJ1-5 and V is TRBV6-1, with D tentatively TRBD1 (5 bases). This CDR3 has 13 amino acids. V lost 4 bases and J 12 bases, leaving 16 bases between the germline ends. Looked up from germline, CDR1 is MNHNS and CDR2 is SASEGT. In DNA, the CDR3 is TGTGCCAGCAGTGGACAGTCTCTGCTGGTCCAGCATTTT. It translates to CASSGQSLLVQHF.

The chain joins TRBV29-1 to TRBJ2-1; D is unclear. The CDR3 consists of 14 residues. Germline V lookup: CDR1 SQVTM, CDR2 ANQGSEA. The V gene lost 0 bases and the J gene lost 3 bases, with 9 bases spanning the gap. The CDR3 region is CSVEDWKGYNEQFF. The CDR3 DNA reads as TGCAGCGTTGAAGATTGGAAGGGCTACAATGAGCAGTTCTTC.

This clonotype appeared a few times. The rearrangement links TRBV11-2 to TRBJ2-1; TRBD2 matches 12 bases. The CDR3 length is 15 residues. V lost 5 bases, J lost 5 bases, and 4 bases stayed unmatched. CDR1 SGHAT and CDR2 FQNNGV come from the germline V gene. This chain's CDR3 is CASSQRLAGDNEQFF. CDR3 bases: TGTGCCAGCAGCCAAAGACTAGCGGGGGACAATGAGCAGTTCTTC.

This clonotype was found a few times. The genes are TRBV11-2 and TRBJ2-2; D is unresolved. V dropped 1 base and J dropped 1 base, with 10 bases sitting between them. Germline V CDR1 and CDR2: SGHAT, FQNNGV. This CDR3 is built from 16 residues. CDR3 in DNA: TGTGCCAGCAGCTTAGTCTCACTCGGGAACACCGGGGAGCTGTTTTTT. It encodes CASSLVSLGNTGELFF.